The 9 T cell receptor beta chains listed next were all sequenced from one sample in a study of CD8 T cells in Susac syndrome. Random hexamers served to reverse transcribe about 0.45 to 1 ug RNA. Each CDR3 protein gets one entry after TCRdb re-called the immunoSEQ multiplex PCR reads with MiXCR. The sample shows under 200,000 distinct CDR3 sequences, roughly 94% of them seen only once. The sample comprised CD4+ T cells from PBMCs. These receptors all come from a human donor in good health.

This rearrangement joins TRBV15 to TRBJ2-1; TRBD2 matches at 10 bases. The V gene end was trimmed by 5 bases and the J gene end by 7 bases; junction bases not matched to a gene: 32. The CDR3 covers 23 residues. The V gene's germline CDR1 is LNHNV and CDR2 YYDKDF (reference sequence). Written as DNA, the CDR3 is TGTGCCACCAGCCCCGCTGGGGGCGGCGCCGATATACCTTCTAGCGGGAGTAGGAATGAGCAGTTCTTC. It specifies CATSPAGGGADIPSSGSRNEQFF.

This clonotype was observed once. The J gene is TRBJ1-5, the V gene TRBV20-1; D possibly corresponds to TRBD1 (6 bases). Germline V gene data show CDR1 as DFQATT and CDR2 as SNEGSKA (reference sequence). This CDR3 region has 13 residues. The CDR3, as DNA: TGCGGGACAAGCACCGGTGGGGGTAGGCCCCAGCATTTT. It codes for CGTSTGGGRPQHF.

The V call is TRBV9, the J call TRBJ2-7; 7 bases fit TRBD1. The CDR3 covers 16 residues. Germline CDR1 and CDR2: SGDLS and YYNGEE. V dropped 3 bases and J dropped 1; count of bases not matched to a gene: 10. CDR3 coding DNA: TGTGCCAGCAGCGGTCCAGGGACAGACGCTTCCTACGAGCAGTACTTC. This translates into CASSGPGTDASYEQYF.

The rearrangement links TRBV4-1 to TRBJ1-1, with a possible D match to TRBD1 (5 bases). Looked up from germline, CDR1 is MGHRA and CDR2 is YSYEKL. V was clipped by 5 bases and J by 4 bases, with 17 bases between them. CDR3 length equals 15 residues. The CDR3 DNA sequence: TGCGCCAGCAGCTCTGGGCGGCAGGGCGGCACTGAAGCTTTCTTT. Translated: CASSSGRQGGTEAFF.

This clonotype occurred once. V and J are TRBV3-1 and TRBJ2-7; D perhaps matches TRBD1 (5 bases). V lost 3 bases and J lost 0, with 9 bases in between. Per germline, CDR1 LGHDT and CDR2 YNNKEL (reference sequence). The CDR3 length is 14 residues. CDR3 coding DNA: TGTGCCAGCAGCCACCAAGGGGCCTCCTACGAGCAGTACTTC. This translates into CASSHQGASYEQYF.

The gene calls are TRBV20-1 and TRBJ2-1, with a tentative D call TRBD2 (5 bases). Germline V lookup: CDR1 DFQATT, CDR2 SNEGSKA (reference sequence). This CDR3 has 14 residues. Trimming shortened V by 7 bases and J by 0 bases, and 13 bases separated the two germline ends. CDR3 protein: CSVKRPNSYNEQFF. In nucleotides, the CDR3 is TGCAGTGTGAAGCGGCCAAACTCCTACAATGAGCAGTTCTTC.

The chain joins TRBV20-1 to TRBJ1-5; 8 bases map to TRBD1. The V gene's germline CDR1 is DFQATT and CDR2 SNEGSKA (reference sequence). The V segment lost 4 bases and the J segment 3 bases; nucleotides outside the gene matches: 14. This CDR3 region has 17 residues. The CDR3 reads CSATSGTGKADNQPQHF. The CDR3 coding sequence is TGCAGTGCTACATCCGGGACAGGAAAAGCGGACAATCAGCCCCAGCATTTT.

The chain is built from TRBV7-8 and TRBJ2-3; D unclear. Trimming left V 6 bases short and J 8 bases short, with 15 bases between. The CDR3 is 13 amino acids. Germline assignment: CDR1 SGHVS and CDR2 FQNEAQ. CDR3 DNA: TGTGCCAGCAGGGATCCCATCCCCCCTACGCAGTATTTT. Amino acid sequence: CASRDPIPPTQYF.

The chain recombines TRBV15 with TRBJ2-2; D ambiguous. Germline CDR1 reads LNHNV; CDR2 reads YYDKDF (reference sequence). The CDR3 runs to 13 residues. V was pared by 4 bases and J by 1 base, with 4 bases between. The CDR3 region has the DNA TGTGCCACCAGCACCGAGAACACCGGGGAGCTGTTTTTT. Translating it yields CATSTENTGELFF. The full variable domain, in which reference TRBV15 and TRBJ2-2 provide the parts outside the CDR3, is DAMVIQNPRYQVTQFGKPVTLSCSQTLNHNVMYWYQQKSSQAPKLLFHYYDKDFNNEADTPDNFQSRRPNTSFCFLDIRSPGLGDTAMYLCATSTENTGELFFGEGSRLTVL.